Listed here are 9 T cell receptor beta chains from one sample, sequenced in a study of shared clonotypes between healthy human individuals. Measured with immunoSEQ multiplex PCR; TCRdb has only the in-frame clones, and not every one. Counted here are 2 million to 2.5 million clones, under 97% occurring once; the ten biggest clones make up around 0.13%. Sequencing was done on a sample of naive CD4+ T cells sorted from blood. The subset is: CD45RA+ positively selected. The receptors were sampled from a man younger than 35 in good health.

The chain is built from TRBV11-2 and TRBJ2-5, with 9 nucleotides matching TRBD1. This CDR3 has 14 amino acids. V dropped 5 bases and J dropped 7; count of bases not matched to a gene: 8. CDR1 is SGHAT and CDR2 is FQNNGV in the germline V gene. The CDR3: CASSEQGASLTQYF. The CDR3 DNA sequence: TGTGCCAGCAGCGAACAGGGGGCCTCTTTGACCCAGTACTTC.

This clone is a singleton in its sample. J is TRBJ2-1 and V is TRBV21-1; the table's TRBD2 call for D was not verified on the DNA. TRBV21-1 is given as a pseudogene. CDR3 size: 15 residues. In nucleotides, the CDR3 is TGTGCCAGCACATTCAGCGGGAGGGACTTGCATGAGCAGTTCTTC. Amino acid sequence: CASTFSGRDLHEQFF.

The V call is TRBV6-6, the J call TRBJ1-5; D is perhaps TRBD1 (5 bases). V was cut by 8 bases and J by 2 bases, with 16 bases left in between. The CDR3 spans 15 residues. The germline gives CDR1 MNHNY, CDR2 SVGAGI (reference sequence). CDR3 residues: CASAPSGIGNQPQHF. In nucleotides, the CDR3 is TGTGCCAGCGCCCCATCAGGGATCGGCAATCAGCCCCAGCATTTT.

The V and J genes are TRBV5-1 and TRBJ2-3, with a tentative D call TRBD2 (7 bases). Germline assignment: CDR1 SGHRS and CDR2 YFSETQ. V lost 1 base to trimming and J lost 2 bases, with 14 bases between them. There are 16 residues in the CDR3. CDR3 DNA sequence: TGCGCCAGCAGCTTGCAGCGGGGACAACTCACAGATACGCAGTATTTT. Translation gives CASSLQRGQLTDTQYF. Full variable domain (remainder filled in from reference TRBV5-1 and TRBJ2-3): KAGVTQTPRYLIKTRGQQVTLSCSPISGHRSVSWYQQTPGQGLQFLFEYFSETQRNKGNFPGRFSGRQFSNSRSEMNVSTLELGDSALYLCASSLQRGQLTDTQYFGPGTRLTVL.

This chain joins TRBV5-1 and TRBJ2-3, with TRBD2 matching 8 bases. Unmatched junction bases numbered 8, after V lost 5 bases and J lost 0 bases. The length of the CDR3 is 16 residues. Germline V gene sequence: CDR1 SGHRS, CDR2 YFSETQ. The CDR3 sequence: CASRAQGGGSTDTQYF. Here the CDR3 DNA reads TGCGCCAGCAGGGCTCAGGGCGGGGGGAGCACAGATACGCAGTATTTT.

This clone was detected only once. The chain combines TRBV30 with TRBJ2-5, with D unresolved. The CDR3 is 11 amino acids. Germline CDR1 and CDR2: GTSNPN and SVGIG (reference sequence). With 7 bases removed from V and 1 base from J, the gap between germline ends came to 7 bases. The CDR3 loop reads CAYGPQETQYF. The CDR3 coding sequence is TGTGCCTACGGCCCCCAAGAGACCCAGTACTTC.

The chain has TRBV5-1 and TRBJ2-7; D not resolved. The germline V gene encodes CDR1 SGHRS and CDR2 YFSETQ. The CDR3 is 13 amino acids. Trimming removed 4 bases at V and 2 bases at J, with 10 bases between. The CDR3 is CASSPAATYEQYF. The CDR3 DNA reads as TGCGCCAGCAGCCCCGCAGCGACCTACGAGCAGTACTTC.

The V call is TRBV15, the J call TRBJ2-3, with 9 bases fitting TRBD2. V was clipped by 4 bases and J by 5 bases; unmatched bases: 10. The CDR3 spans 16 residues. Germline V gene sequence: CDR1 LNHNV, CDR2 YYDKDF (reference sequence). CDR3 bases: TGTGCCACCAGCATTTCACGCGGGGGGGGAATAGATACGCAGTATTTT. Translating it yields CATSISRGGGIDTQYF.

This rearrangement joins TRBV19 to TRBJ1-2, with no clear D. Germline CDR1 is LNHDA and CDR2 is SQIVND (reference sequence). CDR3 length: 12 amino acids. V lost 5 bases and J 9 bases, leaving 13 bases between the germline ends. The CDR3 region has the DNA TGTGCCAGTAGTTTTCGACGGGAACGCTACACCTTC. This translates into CASSFRRERYTF.